The 23 T cell receptor beta chains listed next were all sequenced from one sample in a study of long-term antiretroviral therapy in people with HIV. Running of the v3.0 immunoSEQ assay took place at survey level. Profiling relied on immunoSEQ multiplex PCR, and the TCRdb table lists in-frame clones only, not all of them. The sample holds roughly 34,000 clones, 70% to 80% seen once. This material consisted of unsorted PBMCs, taken 1.9 years after starting antiretroviral therapy. Source of these receptors: a young man with HIV.

J is TRBJ2-1 and V is TRBV4-1; D possibly corresponds to TRBD1 (6 bases). CDR1 is MGHRA and CDR2 is YSYEKL in the germline V gene. The CDR3 loop spans 15 amino acids. Trimming stripped 1 base from V and 4 bases from J, with 11 bases between. The CDR3 DNA sequence: TGCGCCAGCAGCCAAGCGACAGGAGCTTACAATGAGCAGTTCTTC. Translated, it gives CASSQATGAYNEQFF.

CDR3 sequence: CASREGGRYEQYF. The CDR3 coding sequence is TGTGCCAGCAGAGAAGGGGGAAGGTACGAGCAGTACTTC. The chain couples TRBV5-5 to TRBJ2-7; TRBD1 is a possible D gene (6 bases). Looked up from germline, CDR1 is SGHKS and CDR2 is YYEKEE (reference sequence). Trimming removed 5 bases from V and 4 bases from J, with 13 bases in between. The CDR3 has 13 amino acids.

The chain carries TRBV5-6 and TRBJ1-1; D remains unclear. Germline CDR1 SGHDT, CDR2 YYEEEE. Trimming pared 1 base from V and 8 bases from J, leaving 9 bases between. This CDR3 has 12 residues. The DNA of the CDR3 is TGTGCCAGCAGCTTGAATGCAGTGGAAGCTTTCTTT. Translation: CASSLNAVEAFF.

The rearrangement links TRBV7-9 to TRBJ2-1; maybe TRBD2 (7 bases). Germline V gene sequence: CDR1 SEHNR, CDR2 FQNEAQ (reference sequence). V dropped 5 bases and J dropped 7 bases, with 18 bases sitting between them. The CDR3 length is 15 residues. The CDR3 coding sequence is TGTGCCAGCAGCCCCCCGCGGGGGCCAAGAAATGAGCAGTTCTTC. Protein sequence: CASSPPRGPRNEQFF.

The rearrangement uses TRBV15 and TRBJ1-1; 9 bases match TRBD1. J gave up 9 bases and V 5 bases, and 16 bases lay outside the gene matches. This CDR3 is 16 amino acids long. CDR1 and CDR2 from the germline V gene are LNHNV and YYDKDF (reference sequence). CDR3 region: CATSLRPGQGLAKAFF. The DNA of the CDR3 is TGTGCCACCAGCTTGAGACCGGGACAGGGCCTAGCTAAAGCTTTCTTT.

The chain recombines TRBV5-5 with TRBJ1-3, with 7 bases that match TRBD1. The germline gives CDR1 SGHKS, CDR2 YYEKEE (reference sequence). With V trimmed by 6 bases and J by 7 bases, 7 bases remained unmatched. The CDR3 loop spans 13 amino acids. CDR3 loop: CASTTTGVNTIYF. CDR3 sequence (DNA): TGTGCCAGCACGACTACAGGGGTGAACACCATATATTTT.

The CDR3 DNA follows: TGTGCCAGCAGTGAAGAGATAGGGAGCACAGATACGCAGTATTTT. This encodes CASSEEIGSTDTQYF. The chain is built from TRBV6-1 and TRBJ2-3; the D is unclear. Deletions cut 1 base from V and 0 bases from J, with 8 bases between. This CDR3 comprises 15 residues. The V gene's germline CDR1 is MNHNS and CDR2 SASEGT.

This chain joins TRBV15 and TRBJ2-2; possible D gene TRBD1, 6 bases. V lost 9 bases, J lost 2 bases, and 13 bases lay in between. In germline, CDR1 is LNHNV, CDR2 YYDKDF (reference sequence). This CDR3 has 14 amino acids. The CDR3 DNA reads TGTGCCACGGGAAGGACAGATAACACCGGGGAGCTGTTTTTT. It is translated as CATGRTDNTGELFF.

This chain joins TRBV5-6 and TRBJ2-3; 7 nucleotides agree with TRBD1. The J segment lost 2 bases and the V segment lost 3 bases, leaving 12 bases of the junction unmatched. The CDR3 contains 17 residues. CDR1 and CDR2 from the germline V gene are SGHDT and YYEEEE. The CDR3 DNA sequence: TGTGCCAGCAGCTCCCTTAGGGGACAGACTTTCACAGATACGCAGTATTTT. Protein sequence: CASSSLRGQTFTDTQYF.

The chain links TRBV10-2 to TRBJ2-3; 9 bases match TRBD1. Germline CDR1 is WSHSY and CDR2 is SAAADI. The J segment lost 6 bases and the V segment lost 3 bases, leaving 7 bases of the junction unmatched. The length of the CDR3 is 15 residues. The CDR3 DNA is TGCGCCAGCAGTGATTTACAGGGGGCCGGTGATACGCAGTATTTT. It yields the protein CASSDLQGAGDTQYF.

This clone came up once. This sequence joins TRBV19 and TRBJ1-3, with D unresolved. CDR1 and CDR2 from the germline V gene are LNHDA and SQIVND (reference sequence). V was trimmed by 9 bases and J by 3 bases, leaving 12 bases between them. The CDR3 runs to 13 residues. The CDR3 is CASGAAGGNTIYF. The CDR3 DNA follows: TGTGCCAGCGGTGCAGCAGGTGGAAACACCATATATTTT.

This chain links TRBV19 with TRBJ1-5, with 10 bases that match TRBD1. The germline V gene has CDR1 LNHDA and CDR2 SQIVND (reference sequence). The CDR3 consists of 14 residues. V dropped 6 bases and J dropped 5; count of bases not matched to a gene: 4. CDR3 region: CASSPGTGDQPQHF. CDR3 coding DNA: TGTGCCAGTAGCCCCGGGACAGGGGATCAGCCCCAGCATTTT.

By its share, this clone is medium-sized. This specimen includes other DNA sequences encoding the same CDR3. The gene calls are TRBV11-3 and TRBJ2-1, with 9 positions matching TRBD2. The J segment lost 4 bases and the V segment lost 4 bases, leaving 2 bases of the junction unmatched. The CDR3 covers 14 residues. From germline, CDR1 is SGHNT and CDR2 YENEEA. The CDR3 loop is CASSSGLAYNEQFF. In DNA form, the CDR3 reads TGTGCCAGCAGCTCGGGACTAGCATACAATGAGCAGTTCTTC.

This chain joins TRBV29-1 and TRBJ1-1; 9 bases agree with TRBD1. The germline V gene encodes CDR1 SQVTM and CDR2 ANQGSEA. Germline trimming cut 7 bases from V and 6 bases from J; bases unmatched to any gene: 6. This CDR3 contains 12 residues. The CDR3 here is CSGRTGVAEAFF. The CDR3 DNA follows: TGCAGCGGGCGGACAGGGGTAGCTGAAGCTTTCTTT.

The genes are TRBV28 and TRBJ1-1, with a weak D call TRBD1 (5 bases). V gave up 6 bases and J gave up 3 bases, with 20 bases separating them. The CDR3 runs to 16 residues. In germline, CDR1 is MDHEN, CDR2 SYDVKM. The DNA for the CDR3 is TGTGCCAGCAGGGGGATTCGGGGACCTGGGGACACTGAAGCTTTCTTT. As protein: CASRGIRGPGDTEAFF.

Of note for this clone: This specimen includes other DNA sequences encoding the same CDR3. The chain combines TRBV9 with TRBJ1-1, with TRBD1 matching over 7 bases. This CDR3 comprises 14 residues. Per germline, CDR1 SGDLS and CDR2 YYNGEE. The V and J ends lost 0 bases and 4 bases, in that order; junction bases with no gene match: 3. CDR3 in DNA: TGTGCCAGCAGCGTAGCTTACAGGGGCACTGAAGCTTTCTTT. Translating it yields CASSVAYRGTEAFF.

Concerning this clone itself: A read error may account for a junction end that differs from germline. The chain combines TRBV5-8 with TRBJ1-2; 11 nucleotides align to TRBD1. This CDR3 has 15 amino acids. Germline CDR1 SGHTS, CDR2 YDEGEE. CDR3 in DNA: TGTGCCAGCAGTTTGGGACAGGGGGACTCCTATGGCTACACCTTC. Protein product: CASSLGQGDSYGYTF.

The V gene is TRBV6-5, the J gene TRBJ2-1; TRBD2 matches at 8 bases. CDR3 length: 15 amino acids. Germline CDR1 is MNHEY and CDR2 is SVGAGI. The V and J ends lost 0 bases and 4 bases, in that order; junction bases with no gene match: 2. The CDR3 nucleotides read TGTGCCAGCAGTTACTCCGGGGGGGTTTACAATGAGCAGTTCTTC. Protein sequence: CASSYSGGVYNEQFF.

The rearrangement links TRBV12-5 to TRBJ1-5; D gene unclear. V lost 6 bases to trimming and J lost 2 bases, with 11 bases between them. The CDR3 is 14 residues long. CDR1 is LGHNT and CDR2 is FRNRAP in the germline V gene. The CDR3: CASGHQSRNQPQHF. The CDR3, as DNA: TGTGCTAGTGGACACCAGAGTCGCAATCAGCCCCAGCATTTT.

The rearrangement uses TRBV11-3 and TRBJ1-4; no reliable D call. Between the trimmed V and J ends, which lost 1 base and 7 bases, there was a span of 13 bases. Germline CDR1 and CDR2: SGHNT and YENEEA. The length of the CDR3 is 15 residues. In DNA form, the CDR3 reads TGTGCCAGCAGCTTAGTGCAGTTTGGCGGTGAAAAACTGTTTTTT. Residues: CASSLVQFGGEKLFF.

In its sample, this clone was seen a few times. The J gene is TRBJ1-1, the V gene TRBV9, with 8 nucleotides matching TRBD1. The CDR3 loop spans 16 amino acids. Trimming took 4 bases from V and 4 from J; bases not matched to a gene: 12. Germline loops: CDR1 SGDLS, CDR2 YYNGEE. CDR3 amino acids: CASSSPGGTEGTEAFF. As DNA, the CDR3 is TGTGCCAGCAGCTCCCCAGGGGGCACTGAGGGCACTGAAGCTTTCTTT.

The chain links TRBV2 to TRBJ1-5, with D unresolved. The germline V and J ends were trimmed by 6 bases and 13 bases, with 13 bases remaining between them. The CDR3 consists of 11 residues. Germline V gene lookup returns CDR1 SNHLY and CDR2 FYNNEI. The CDR3 bases are TGTGCCAGCAGGAGGGAGAACTCACAGCATTTT. Amino acids: CASRRENSQHF.

V gene TRBV9 combines with J gene TRBJ1-2, with 8 nucleotides matching TRBD1. Germline CDR1 reads SGDLS; CDR2 reads YYNGEE. The CDR3 has 14 residues. J lost 6 bases, V lost 3 bases, and 7 bases had no gene match. CDR3 amino acids: CASSEQQGDDGYTF. The DNA for the CDR3 is TGTGCCAGCAGCGAGCAACAGGGGGACGATGGCTACACCTTC.